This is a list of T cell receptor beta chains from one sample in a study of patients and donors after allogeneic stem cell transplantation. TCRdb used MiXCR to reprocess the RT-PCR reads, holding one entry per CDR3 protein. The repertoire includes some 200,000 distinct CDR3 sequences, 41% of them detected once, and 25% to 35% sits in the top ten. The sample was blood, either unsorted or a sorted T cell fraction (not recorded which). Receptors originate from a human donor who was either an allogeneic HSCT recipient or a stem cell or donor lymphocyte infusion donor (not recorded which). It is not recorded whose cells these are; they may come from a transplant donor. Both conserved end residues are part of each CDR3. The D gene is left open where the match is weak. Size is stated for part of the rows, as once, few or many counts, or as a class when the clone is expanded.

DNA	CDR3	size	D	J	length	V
TGTGCCAGCAGTTTAGGTTCAGGGTTCGGCAATCAGCCCCAGCATTTT	CASSLGSGFGNQPQHF	few	NA	TRBJ1-5	16	TRBV28
TGTGCCAGCAGTAACTGGGGGGAGCAGTACTTC	CASSNWGEQYF	NA	NA	TRBJ2-7	11	TRBV6-2/TRBV6-3
TGTGCCAGCAGCGTGCAGCAGACGAACACTGAAGCTTTCTTT	CASSVQQTNTEAFF	many	NA	TRBJ1-1	14	TRBV9
TGTGCCAGCAGCTTAACAGGGTTTAGCACAGATACGCAGTATTTT	CASSLTGFSTDTQYF	NA	NA	TRBJ2-3	15	TRBV7-3
TGTGCCAGCAGCGTAGATGAGGACGGGAGGGCGACAGATACGCAGTATTTT	CASSVDEDGRATDTQYF	NA	TRBD2	TRBJ2-3	17	TRBV9
TGTGCCAGCAGGCCAACCACAGGGGCCACCACTGAAGCTTTCTTT	CASRPTTGATTEAFF	NA	TRBD1	TRBJ1-1	15	TRBV6-6
TGCGCCAGCAGCCAAGGTCCGGCAAAATTCCAGGGGGAAAAACTGTTTTTT	CASSQGPAKFQGEKLFF	NA	NA	TRBJ1-4	17	TRBV4-3
TGTGCCAGCAGCTTACAGACGGGGAACACTGAAGCTTTCTTT	CASSLQTGNTEAFF	few	NA	TRBJ1-1	14	TRBV5-6
TGCAGCGTTGTGGGACTAGCGAGCACAGATACGCAGTATTTT	CSVVGLASTDTQYF	few	TRBD2	TRBJ2-3	14	TRBV29-1
TGTGCCAGCAGGACTATTCAAGAGACCCAGTACTTC	CASRTIQETQYF	NA	NA	TRBJ2-5	12	TRBV11-2
TGTGCCATCAGTGAGTTCTCAGGGGGAGAAGGCTACACCTTC	CAISEFSGGEGYTF	few	TRBD1	TRBJ1-2	14	TRBV10-3
TGTGCCAGCAGCTTAGCGGGACAGAACACTGAAGCTTTCTTT	CASSLAGQNTEAFF	few	NA	TRBJ1-1	14	TRBV7-3
TGTGCCAGCAGCTTAGAGGGGGTTAATTCACCCCTCCACTTT	CASSLEGVNSPLHF	NA	NA	TRBJ1-6	14	TRBV7-2
TGCGCCAGCAGCCAAGAGGGCAGCTACACTGAAGCTTTCTTT	CASSQEGSYTEAFF	few	NA	TRBJ1-1	14	TRBV4-3
TGCGCCAGCAGCTTTTTCGGCGGTCCCCCCACCAATGAGCAGTTCTTC	CASSFFGGPPTNEQFF	NA	NA	TRBJ2-1	16	TRBV5-1
TGTGCCAGCAGCTTAACCCCCCATCAGCCCCAGCATTTT	CASSLTPHQPQHF	few	NA	TRBJ1-5	13	TRBV5-4
TGCAGCTACGGGACTAGCGGGAGGTGGGATACGCAGTATTTT	CSYGTSGRWDTQYF	NA	TRBD2	TRBJ2-3	14	TRBV29-1
TGTGCCAGCAGCCAAGACGCGGGGTCCTACAATGAGCAGTTCTTC	CASSQDAGSYNEQFF	NA	NA	TRBJ2-1	15	TRBV3-1
TGTGCCAGCAGTTACTCGATGGAAGAGGGCAATCAGCCCCAGCATTTT	CASSYSMEEGNQPQHF	few	NA	TRBJ1-5	16	TRBV6-2/TRBV6-3
TGTGCCAGCAGTTTAGCGCAGAAGGGGAACTATGGCTACACCTTC	CASSLAQKGNYGYTF	NA	NA	TRBJ1-2	15	TRBV12-3/TRBV12-4
TGTGCCAGCAGCTTAGGCCTAGCGGTTAACAATGAACAGTTCTTC	CASSLGLAVNNEQFF	NA	TRBD2	TRBJ2-1	15	TRBV7-2